Below are 19 T cell receptor beta chains sequenced from a single sample in a study of regulatory T cells in long-lasting Graves disease. In building TCR beta libraries, iRepertoire HTBI primers were used together with Arm-PCR of CDR3 regions. TCRdb recomputed calls from the multiplex PCR reads with MiXCR, one row per CDR3 protein. The table shows 410,000 or so distinct CDR3 sequences, with about 15% occurring only once. Documented time point: newly diagnosed GD, antithyroid drugs for less than 3 months. TCR sequences were obtained from RNA taken from PBMCs. These data were also filed under a second study, of T cells in Graves' hyperthyroidism and ophthalmopathy.

Specimen: peripheral blood mononuclear cells (PBMCs), collected at new diagnosis, from a patient treated with antithyroid drugs. These receptors all come from a woman aged 30 to 39 with Graves disease.

The table lists this clonotype with a few counts. The V gene is TRBV7-9, the J gene TRBJ2-3; D gene unclear. The V gene's germline CDR1 is SEHNR and CDR2 FQNEAQ (reference sequence). With 0 bases removed from V and 2 bases from J, the gap between germline ends came to 15 bases. CDR3 length: 17 amino acids. CDR3 sequence (DNA): TGTGCCAGCAGCTTAGCCTGGACGGAATTGCTCACAGATACGCAGTATTTT. Its protein product is CASSLAWTELLTDTQYF.

V usage is TRBV24-1 and J usage is TRBJ2-1; tentatively, D is TRBD2 (7 bases). Between the trimmed V and J ends, which lost 2 bases and 9 bases, there was a span of 19 bases. Looked up from germline, CDR1 is KGHDR and CDR2 is SFDVKD. The CDR3 spans 16 residues. CDR3 loop: CATSDSGGRAVGEQFF. The CDR3 region has the DNA TGTGCCACCAGTGATTCGGGGGGCAGGGCGGTTGGTGAGCAGTTCTTC.

This clonotype was observed at least ten times. A junction boundary mismatches the germline segment, possibly from a read error. The chain employs TRBV27 and TRBJ1-1; no firm D call. Looked up from germline, CDR1 is MNHEY and CDR2 is SMNVEV (reference sequence). This CDR3 comprises 13 residues. The chain's CDR3 is CASSSILGPEAFF. CDR3 nucleotides: TGTGCCAGCAGTTCCATCTTAGGTCCTGAGGCTTTCTTT.

The chain joins TRBV5-6 to TRBJ2-1, with 7 bases that match TRBD1. V dropped 2 bases and J dropped 2; count of bases not matched to a gene: 7. Germline values: CDR1 SGHDT, CDR2 YYEEEE. CDR3 length: 16 amino acids. The CDR3 nucleotides are TGTGCCAGCAGCTTTACAGGGGTCTTGGCCTACAATGAGCAGTTCTTC. It specifies CASSFTGVLAYNEQFF.

The rearrangement uses TRBV15 and TRBJ1-5; D gene uncertain. This CDR3 region has 12 residues. CDR1 LNHNV and CDR2 YYDKDF come from the germline V gene (reference sequence). The germline V and J ends were trimmed by 1 base and 12 bases, with 10 bases remaining between them. The CDR3 DNA follows: TGTGCCACCAGCAGAGCCTCCGATCTCCAGCATTTT. The encoded protein is CATSRASDLQHF.

This clonotype came up many times. V is TRBV12-3 or TRBV12-4 and J is TRBJ2-3, with D hard to call. CDR3 size: 15 residues. The V gene lost 5 bases and the J gene lost 0 bases, with 12 bases spanning the gap. Here the CDR3 DNA reads TGTGCCAGCAGTCCCAATCCGCGGAGCACAGATACGCAGTATTTT. Its translation is CASSPNPRSTDTQYF.

On this clonotype itself: This sequence may be a read error, since a much larger clone differs from it by one base. The rearrangement uses TRBV5-1 and TRBJ2-3; TRBD1 matches 7 bases. The ends lost 3 bases at V and 5 bases at J; junction bases unmatched: 9. Germline-derived CDR1 and CDR2 are SGHRS and YFSETQ. The CDR3 covers 15 residues. The CDR3 loop is CASSWTGRTIDTQYF. CDR3 in DNA: TGCGCCAGCAGCTGGACAGGCCGGACCATAGATACGCAGTATTTT.

A few counts support this clonotype. CDR3 in amino acids: CASSLINDEAFF. The CDR3, as DNA: TGTGCCAGCAGCTTAATTAACGATGAAGCTTTCTTT. The chain recombines TRBV7-9 with TRBJ1-1; D is unclear. The CDR3 consists of 12 residues. Germline CDR1 reads SEHNR; CDR2 reads FQNEAQ (reference sequence). V lost 2 bases and J 7 bases, leaving 8 bases between the germline ends.

This clonotype was observed a few times. CDR3 in amino acids: CASSLTNPADTQYF. The CDR3, as DNA: TGTGCCAGCAGCTTAACGAATCCAGCAGATACGCAGTATTTT. The chain employs TRBV7-3 and TRBJ2-3; D is uncertain. The CDR3 has 14 amino acids. The V end lost 0 bases, the J end lost 4 bases, and 8 bases lay between the germline ends. Germline V gene sequence: CDR1 SGHTA, CDR2 FQGTGA.

This clonotype was counted ten times or more. The rearrangement links TRBV7-2 to TRBJ2-5, with 12 bases lining up with TRBD2. Germline V gene data show CDR1 as SGHTA and CDR2 as FQGNSA. Unmatched junction bases numbered 9, after V lost 1 base and J lost 6 bases. The CDR3 is made up of 17 amino acids. This CDR3 is CASSLEASGRAVKTQYF. In nucleotides, the CDR3 is TGTGCCAGCAGCTTAGAGGCTAGCGGGAGGGCCGTTAAGACCCAGTACTTC.

This clonotype was seen a few times. This may be a read error, as it is one base from a much larger clone. The chain is built from TRBV11-2 and TRBJ2-1; D gene ambiguous. V lost 1 base to trimming and J lost 7 bases, with 20 bases between them. The CDR3 loop spans 17 amino acids. Germline values: CDR1 SGHAT, CDR2 FQNNGV. The CDR3, as DNA: TGTGCCAGCAGCTTAGGGGGTTGGGAAATCAACGAGAATGAGCAGTTCTTC. Translated, it gives CASSLGGWEINENEQFF.

This clonotype was detected ten times or more. The CDR3 region is CASTLPPLSGNTIYF. CDR3 nucleotide sequence: TGTGCCAGCACCCTACCACCCCTCTCTGGAAACACCATATATTTT. This chain connects TRBV6-1 to TRBJ1-3; D unclear. This CDR3 is 15 amino acids long. The V end was cut by 7 bases, the J end by 0 bases, with 13 bases between. Germline V gives CDR1 MNHNS, CDR2 SASEGT.

This clonotype appeared a few times. CDR3 coding DNA: TGTGCCAGCAGTTTACCAGCGAACACTGAAGCTTTCTTT. Translation gives CASSLPANTEAFF. The J gene is TRBJ1-1, the V gene TRBV28; D is unresolved. The CDR3 sequence is 13 residues long. The germline CDR1 and CDR2 sequences are MDHEN and SYDVKM. V gave up 2 bases and J gave up 1 base, with 5 bases separating them.

Ten or more counts support this clonotype. The V gene is TRBV2, the J gene TRBJ1-1, with 7 positions matching TRBD1. This CDR3 region has 14 residues. The V gene's germline CDR1 is SNHLY and CDR2 FYNNEI. V gave up 7 bases and J gave up 5 bases; unmatched junction bases: 10. CDR3 region: CASNRASGGTEAFF. The CDR3, as DNA: TGTGCCAGCAACCGGGCGTCAGGGGGTACTGAAGCTTTCTTT.

The rearrangement joins TRBV20-1 to TRBJ2-5; 12 positions agree with TRBD2. The CDR3 extends over 15 amino acids. Germline V gene lookup returns CDR1 DFQATT and CDR2 SNEGSKA (reference sequence). J gave up 3 bases and V 2 bases, and 4 bases lay outside the gene matches. Here the CDR3 DNA reads TGCAGTGCTAGACTAGCGGGAGGGCTTGAAGAGACCCAGTACTTC. The encoded protein is CSARLAGGLEETQYF.

Many counts were recorded for this clonotype. This chain links TRBV2 with TRBJ2-7; the D gene is possibly TRBD1 (5 bases). Trimming left V 7 bases short and J 4 bases short, with 14 bases between. Germline values: CDR1 SNHLY, CDR2 FYNNEI. This CDR3 is 13 amino acids long. The CDR3 spells CASKGSVRYEQYF. DNA for the CDR3: TGTGCCAGCAAGGGGTCCGTCCGGTACGAGCAGTACTTC.

The chain carries TRBV7-8 and TRBJ2-7; D might be TRBD2 (6 bases). The V end was cut by 1 base, the J end by 3 bases, with 13 bases between. The CDR3 is made up of 15 amino acids. CDR1 and CDR2 (germline): SGHVS, FQNEAQ. This CDR3 is CASSLGVAEYYEQYF. Here the CDR3 DNA reads TGTGCCAGCAGCTTAGGGGTAGCGGAGTACTACGAGCAGTACTTC.

This clonotype was recorded many times. CDR3 in amino acids: CASSQDGGGFLPGDTQYF. Written as DNA, the CDR3 is TGTGCCAGCAGCCAAGATGGTGGGGGTTTTCTACCAGGGGATACGCAGTATTTT. J is TRBJ2-3 and V is TRBV3-1; D could derive from TRBD1 or TRBD2 (5 bases each). This CDR3 contains 18 residues. Germline assignment: CDR1 LGHDT and CDR2 YNNKEL (reference sequence). Trimming left V 0 bases short and J 6 bases short, with 22 bases between.

Many counts were recorded for this clonotype. The chain's CDR3 is CASSLTSDFNEQFF. The CDR3 DNA follows: TGTGCCAGCAGCTTGACTAGCGACTTCAATGAGCAGTTCTTC. This rearrangement joins TRBV11-2 to TRBJ2-1, with 8 nucleotides matching TRBD2. Germline loops: CDR1 SGHAT, CDR2 FQNNGV. The CDR3 is made up of 14 amino acids. Unmatched junction bases numbered 4, after V lost 3 bases and J lost 6 bases.